Listed below are T cell receptor beta chains from one sample, sequenced in a study of regulatory T cells in long-lasting Graves disease. TCRdb ran MiXCR on the multiplex PCR reads and lists one entry per CDR3 protein. There are hundreds of thousands of distinct CDR3 sequences in the sample; less than 25% occur only once, and 7.8% lies in the top ten. Sequenced here: peripheral blood mononuclear cells (PBMCs), sampled when the disease was refractory, from a patient treated with antithyroid drugs. These receptors were taken from a female donor with Graves disease. Each CDR3 is given with its conserved first and last residue. Fields, in order: clone size, D gene, V gene, J gene, CDR3 protein, CDR3 DNA. A D gene is named only where the DNA matches it firmly. Some rows mark clone size as missing; the rest say once, few, many or name a class of expanded clone.

abundance: -; d_gene: -; v_gene: TRBV9; j_gene: TRBJ2-5; CDR3aa: CASSVEPGSQETQYF; CDR3nt: TGTGCCAGCAGCGTAGAGCCAGGGAGCCAAGAGACCCAGTACTTC
abundance: few; d_gene: -; v_gene: TRBV5-1; j_gene: TRBJ1-2; CDR3aa: CASSRAVAGFVYGYTF; CDR3nt: TGCGCCAGCAGCCGGGCCGTCGCAGGGTTTGTCTATGGCTACACCTTC
abundance: -; d_gene: -; v_gene: TRBV20-1; j_gene: TRBJ1-6; CDR3aa: CSARNLTHSSYNSPLHF; CDR3nt: TGCAGTGCTAGAAACCTAACCCATAGCTCCTATAATTCACCCCTCCACTTT
abundance: -; d_gene: -; v_gene: TRBV4-1; j_gene: TRBJ1-5; CDR3aa: CASSRALYSNQPQHF; CDR3nt: TGCGCCAGCAGTCGGGCCTTGTATAGCAATCAGCCCCAGCATTTT
abundance: few; d_gene: -; v_gene: TRBV20-1; j_gene: TRBJ2-7; CDR3aa: CSAGPQGTLSYEQYF; CDR3nt: TGCAGTGCTGGGCCGCAGGGGACCCTCTCCTACGAGCAGTACTTC
abundance: -; d_gene: -; v_gene: TRBV7-9; j_gene: TRBJ2-1; CDR3aa: CASSLVSPLDEQFF; CDR3nt: TGCGCCAGCAGCTTGGTAAGCCCTTTGGATGAGCAGTTCTTC
abundance: few; d_gene: TRBD1; v_gene: TRBV11-2; j_gene: TRBJ2-3; CDR3aa: CASSGGQGPGTDTQYF; CDR3nt: TGTGCCAGCAGCGGGGGACAGGGGCCGGGGACAGATACGCAGTATTTT
abundance: few; d_gene: -; v_gene: TRBV7-3; j_gene: TRBJ1-1; CDR3aa: CASSSGRANTEAFF; CDR3nt: TGTGCCAGCAGCTCGGGACGGGCGAACACTGAAGCTTTCTTT
abundance: -; d_gene: -; v_gene: TRBV5-1; j_gene: TRBJ2-7; CDR3aa: CASSLDPVPGYEQYF; CDR3nt: TGCGCCAGCAGCTTGGATCCAGTCCCGGGCTACGAGCAGTACTTC
abundance: many; d_gene: -; v_gene: TRBV28; j_gene: TRBJ2-5; CDR3aa: CASSLRQIGETQYF; CDR3nt: TGTGCCAGCAGTCTCCGGCAAATTGGGGAGACCCAGTACTTC
abundance: many; d_gene: -; v_gene: TRBV27; j_gene: TRBJ1-5; CDR3aa: CATGKRYSNQPQHF; CDR3nt: TGTGCCACCGGGAAACGTTATAGCAATCAGCCCCAGCATTTT
abundance: few; d_gene: TRBD2; v_gene: TRBV7-3; j_gene: TRBJ2-2; CDR3aa: CASSHSSGINTGELFF; CDR3nt: TGTGCCAGCAGCCATTCTAGCGGGATAAACACCGGGGAGCTGTTTTTT
abundance: many; d_gene: -; v_gene: TRBV12-3/TRBV12-4; j_gene: TRBJ1-2; CDR3aa: CASSLGSVSYGYTF; CDR3nt: TGTGCCAGCAGTTTAGGGTCTGTAAGCTATGGCTACACCTTC
abundance: many; d_gene: -; v_gene: TRBV7-9; j_gene: TRBJ1-6; CDR3aa: CASSDHRERSSPLHF; CDR3nt: TGTGCCAGCAGCGACCACAGGGAGCGAAGTTCACCCCTCCACTTT
abundance: many; d_gene: -; v_gene: TRBV5-1; j_gene: TRBJ2-4; CDR3aa: CASSLAVGGKNIQYF; CDR3nt: TGCGCCAGCAGCTTGGCCGTTGGGGGAAAAAACATTCAGTACTTC
abundance: few; d_gene: TRBD2; v_gene: TRBV7-3; j_gene: TRBJ2-1; CDR3aa: CASSPLAGGPRNEQFF; CDR3nt: TGTGCCAGCAGCCCCCTAGCGGGAGGGCCGAGGAATGAGCAGTTCTTC
abundance: -; d_gene: -; v_gene: TRBV30; j_gene: TRBJ2-5; CDR3aa: CAWGPVTRGETQYF; CDR3nt: TGTGCCTGGGGTCCAGTCACCCGGGGAGAGACCCAGTACTTC
abundance: -; d_gene: -; v_gene: TRBV6-1; j_gene: TRBJ1-4; CDR3aa: CASRPGTEEKLFF; CDR3nt: TGTGCCAGCAGACCCGGGACGGAAGAAAAACTGTTTTTT
abundance: many; d_gene: -; v_gene: TRBV9; j_gene: TRBJ1-1; CDR3aa: CASSGWVSNTEAFF; CDR3nt: TGTGCCAGCAGCGGATGGGTTTCGAACACTGAAGCTTTCTTT
abundance: many; d_gene: TRBD1; v_gene: TRBV28; j_gene: TRBJ1-5; CDR3aa: CASRPTGGDNQPQHF; CDR3nt: TGTGCCAGCAGACCGACAGGGGGTGACAATCAGCCCCAGCATTTT
abundance: -; d_gene: -; v_gene: TRBV14; j_gene: TRBJ2-5; CDR3aa: CASSHAETQYF; CDR3nt: TGTGCCAGCAGCCATGCGGAGACCCAGTACTTC
abundance: -; d_gene: -; v_gene: TRBV9; j_gene: TRBJ2-2; CDR3aa: CASREQAGGELFF; CDR3nt: TGTGCCAGCAGGGAACAGGCAGGCGGGGAGCTGTTTTTT
abundance: many; d_gene: -; v_gene: TRBV6-1; j_gene: TRBJ1-2; CDR3aa: CASRLTVANGYTF; CDR3nt: TGTGCCAGCAGACTGACAGTTGCCAATGGCTACACCTTC
abundance: many; d_gene: -; v_gene: TRBV27; j_gene: TRBJ2-7; CDR3aa: CASSSYSGLGLSYEQYF; CDR3nt: TGTGCCAGCAGTTCATACAGCGGCCTAGGTTTGAGCTACGAGCAGTACTTC
abundance: few; d_gene: TRBD1; v_gene: TRBV7-9; j_gene: TRBJ2-2; CDR3aa: CASSRDRGSTGELFF; CDR3nt: TGTGCCAGCAGTCGTGACAGGGGATCCACCGGGGAGCTGTTTTTT
abundance: -; d_gene: -; v_gene: TRBV11-2; j_gene: TRBJ2-1; CDR3aa: CASSPFSGGYNEQFF; CDR3nt: TGTGCCAGCAGTCCTTTTTCCGGGGGCTACAATGAGCAGTTCTTC
abundance: -; d_gene: -; v_gene: TRBV27; j_gene: TRBJ2-1; CDR3aa: CASSLSHNEQFF; CDR3nt: TGTGCCAGCAGTTTATCCCACAATGAGCAGTTCTTC
abundance: -; d_gene: -; v_gene: TRBV5-6; j_gene: TRBJ2-1; CDR3aa: CASSLVRNSREFF; CDR3nt: TGTGCCAGCAGCTTGGTAAGGAACTCTAGGGAGTTCTTC
abundance: -; d_gene: TRBD1; v_gene: TRBV20-1; j_gene: TRBJ2-5; CDR3aa: CSARTGIGETQYF; CDR3nt: TGCAGTGCTAGGACAGGGATCGGAGAGACCCAGTACTTC
abundance: many; d_gene: TRBD1; v_gene: TRBV20-1; j_gene: TRBJ1-2; CDR3aa: CSADPDRGRGYTF; CDR3nt: TGCAGTGCTGACCCTGACAGGGGACGTGGCTACACCTTC
abundance: -; d_gene: -; v_gene: TRBV18; j_gene: TRBJ2-2; CDR3aa: CASSPPATTGELFF; CDR3nt: TGTGCCAGCTCACCACCGGCAACAACCGGGGAGCTGTTTTTT
abundance: many; d_gene: -; v_gene: TRBV12-3/TRBV12-4; j_gene: TRBJ1-6; CDR3aa: CASSLRGPSSPLHF; CDR3nt: TGTGCCAGCAGTTTGCGGGGCCCGAGTTCACCCCTCCACTTT
abundance: -; d_gene: TRBD1; v_gene: TRBV7-3; j_gene: TRBJ2-3; CDR3aa: CASSYRPDREYTDTQYF; CDR3nt: TGTGCCAGCAGCTACAGACCGGACAGGGAGTACACAGATACGCAGTATTTT
abundance: -; d_gene: TRBD1; v_gene: TRBV5-4; j_gene: TRBJ1-2; CDR3aa: CASSVGQDAAGYTF; CDR3nt: TGTGCCAGCAGCGTGGGACAGGACGCTGCGGGCTACACCTTC
abundance: -; d_gene: TRBD1; v_gene: TRBV2; j_gene: TRBJ2-2; CDR3aa: CASRAGTELTGELFF; CDR3nt: TGTGCCAGCAGGGCCGGGACAGAACTCACCGGGGAGCTGTTTTTT
abundance: few; d_gene: TRBD2; v_gene: TRBV11-2; j_gene: TRBJ2-1; CDR3aa: CASGLSGRSKNEQFF; CDR3nt: TGTGCCAGCGGTTTGAGCGGGAGGTCTAAAAATGAGCAGTTCTTC
abundance: few; d_gene: TRBD1; v_gene: TRBV2; j_gene: TRBJ1-5; CDR3aa: CASRSDRGSNQPQHF; CDR3nt: TGTGCCAGCAGATCCGACAGGGGAAGCAATCAGCCCCAGCATTTT